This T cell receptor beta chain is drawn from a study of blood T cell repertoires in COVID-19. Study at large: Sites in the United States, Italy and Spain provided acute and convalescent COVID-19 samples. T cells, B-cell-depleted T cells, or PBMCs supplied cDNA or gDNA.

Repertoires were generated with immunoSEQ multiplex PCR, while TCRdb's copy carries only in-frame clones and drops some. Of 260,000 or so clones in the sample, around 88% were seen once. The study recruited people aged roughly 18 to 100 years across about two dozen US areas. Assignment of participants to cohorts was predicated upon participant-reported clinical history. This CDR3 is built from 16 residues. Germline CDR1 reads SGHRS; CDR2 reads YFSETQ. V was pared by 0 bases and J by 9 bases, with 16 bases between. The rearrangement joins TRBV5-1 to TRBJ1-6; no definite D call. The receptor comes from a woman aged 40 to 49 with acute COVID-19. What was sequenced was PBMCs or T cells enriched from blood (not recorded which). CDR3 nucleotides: TGCGCCAGCAGCTTGGGGCCCGAGGGCGCCGGTTCACCCCTCCACTTT. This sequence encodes CASSLGPEGAGSPLHF. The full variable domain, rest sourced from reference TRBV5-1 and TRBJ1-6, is KAGVTQTPRYLIKTRGQQVTLSCSPISGHRSVSWYQQTPGQGLQFLFEYFSETQRNKGNFPGRFSGRQFSNSRSEMNVSTLELGDSALYLCASSLGPEGAGSPLHFGNGTRLTVT.